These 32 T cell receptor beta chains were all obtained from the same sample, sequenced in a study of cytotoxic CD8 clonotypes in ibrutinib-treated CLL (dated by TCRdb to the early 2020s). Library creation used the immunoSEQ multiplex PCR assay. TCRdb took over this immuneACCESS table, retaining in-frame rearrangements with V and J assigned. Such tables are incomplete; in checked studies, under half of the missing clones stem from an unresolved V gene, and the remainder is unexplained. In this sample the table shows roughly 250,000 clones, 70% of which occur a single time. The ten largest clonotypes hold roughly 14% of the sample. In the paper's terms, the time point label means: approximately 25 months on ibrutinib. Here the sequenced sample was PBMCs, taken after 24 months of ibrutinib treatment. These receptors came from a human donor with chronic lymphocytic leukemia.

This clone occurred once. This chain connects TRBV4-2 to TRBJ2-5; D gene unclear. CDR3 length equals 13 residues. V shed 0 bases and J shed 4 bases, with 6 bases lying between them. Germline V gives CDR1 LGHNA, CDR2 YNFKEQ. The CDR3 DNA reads TGTGCCAGCAGCCAAGAAATTGGAGAGACCCAGTACTTC. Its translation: CASSQEIGETQYF.

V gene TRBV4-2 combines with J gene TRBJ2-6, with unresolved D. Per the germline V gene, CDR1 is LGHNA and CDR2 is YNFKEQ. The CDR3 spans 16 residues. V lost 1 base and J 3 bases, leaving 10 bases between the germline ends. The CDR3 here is CASSQVGLYGANVLTF. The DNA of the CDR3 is TGTGCCAGCAGCCAAGTAGGTTTGTATGGGGCCAACGTCCTGACTTTC.

CDR3 in DNA: TGTGCCAGCAGCGTTGGACTACCCTACAATGAGCAGTTCTTC. It specifies CASSVGLPYNEQFF. The J gene is TRBJ2-1, the V gene TRBV9; maybe TRBD2 (6 bases). Germline values: CDR1 SGDLS, CDR2 YYNGEE. The CDR3 is 14 residues long. Trimming shortened V by 2 bases and J by 2 bases, and 8 bases separated the two germline ends.

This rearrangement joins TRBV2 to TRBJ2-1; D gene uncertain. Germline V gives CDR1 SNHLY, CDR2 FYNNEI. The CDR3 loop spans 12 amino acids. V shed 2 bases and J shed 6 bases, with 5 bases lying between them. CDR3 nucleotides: TGTGCCAGCAGTGAATGGGGCAATGAGCAGTTCTTC. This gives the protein CASSEWGNEQFF.

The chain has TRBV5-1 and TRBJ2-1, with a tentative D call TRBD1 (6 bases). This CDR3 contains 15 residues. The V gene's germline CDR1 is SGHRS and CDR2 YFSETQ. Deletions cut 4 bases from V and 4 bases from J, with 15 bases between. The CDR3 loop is CASSPGDHAYNEQFF. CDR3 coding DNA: TGCGCCAGCAGCCCAGGGGACCACGCTTACAATGAGCAGTTCTTC.

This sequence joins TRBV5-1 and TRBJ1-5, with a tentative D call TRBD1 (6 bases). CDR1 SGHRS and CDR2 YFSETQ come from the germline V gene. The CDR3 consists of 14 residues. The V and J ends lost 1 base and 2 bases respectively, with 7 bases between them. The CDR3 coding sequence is TGCGCCAGCAGCTTGTCAGGGGGCAATCAGCCCCAGCATTTT. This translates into CASSLSGGNQPQHF.

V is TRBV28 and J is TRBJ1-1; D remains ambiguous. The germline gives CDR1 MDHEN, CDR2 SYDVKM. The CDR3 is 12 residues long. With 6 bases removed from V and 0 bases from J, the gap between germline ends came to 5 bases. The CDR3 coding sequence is TGTGCCAGCAGGTTAATGAACACTGAAGCTTTCTTT. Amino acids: CASRLMNTEAFF.

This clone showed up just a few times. DNA for the CDR3: TGTGCCAGCAGACCCCTACGGACCGAAAACTATGGCACCGGGGAGCTGTTTTTT. Translation gives CASRPLRTENYGTGELFF. The rearrangement uses TRBV7-9 and TRBJ2-2; no clear D. The germline V gene has CDR1 SEHNR and CDR2 FQNEAQ (reference sequence). The CDR3 runs 18 residues. The germline V and J ends were trimmed by 6 bases and 4 bases, with 24 bases remaining between them.

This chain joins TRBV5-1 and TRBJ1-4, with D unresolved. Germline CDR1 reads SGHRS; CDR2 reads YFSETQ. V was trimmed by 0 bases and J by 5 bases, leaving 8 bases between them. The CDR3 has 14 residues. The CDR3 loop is CASSLETLNEKLFF. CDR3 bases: TGCGCCAGCAGCTTGGAGACCCTGAATGAAAAACTGTTTTTT.

The CDR3: CASSPDRVPGHNEQFF. Here the CDR3 DNA reads TGTGCCAGCAGCCCCGACAGGGTCCCAGGCCACAATGAGCAGTTCTTC. V usage is TRBV13 and J usage is TRBJ2-1, with 7 nucleotides matching TRBD1. The CDR3 runs to 16 residues. Germline V CDR1 and CDR2: PRHDT, FYEKMQ (reference sequence). V lost 5 bases to trimming and J lost 5 bases; unmatched junction nucleotides: 12.

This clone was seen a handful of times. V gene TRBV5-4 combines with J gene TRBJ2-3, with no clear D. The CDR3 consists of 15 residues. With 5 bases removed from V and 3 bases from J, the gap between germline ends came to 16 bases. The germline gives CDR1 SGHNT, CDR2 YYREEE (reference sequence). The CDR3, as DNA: TGTGCCAGCAGTTATAGTGGAGTGCGAACAGATACGCAGTATTTT. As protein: CASSYSGVRTDTQYF. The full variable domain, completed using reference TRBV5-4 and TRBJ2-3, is ETGVTQSPTHLIKTRGQQVTLRCSSQSGHNTVSWYQQALGQGPQFIFQYYREEENGRGNFPPRFSGLQFPNYSSELNVNALELDDSALYLCASSYSGVRTDTQYFGPGTRLTVL.

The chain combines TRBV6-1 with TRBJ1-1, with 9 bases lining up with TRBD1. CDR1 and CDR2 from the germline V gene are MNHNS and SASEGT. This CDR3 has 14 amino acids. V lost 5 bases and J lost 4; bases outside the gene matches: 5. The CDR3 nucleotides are TGTGCCAGCAGTCAGCCGACAGGGGGCACTGAAGCTTTCTTT. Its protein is CASSQPTGGTEAFF.

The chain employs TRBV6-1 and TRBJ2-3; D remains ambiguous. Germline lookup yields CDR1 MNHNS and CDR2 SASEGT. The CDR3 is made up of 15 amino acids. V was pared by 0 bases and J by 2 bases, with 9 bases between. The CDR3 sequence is CASSEAQDNTDTQYF. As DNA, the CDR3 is TGTGCCAGCAGTGAAGCGCAAGACAACACAGATACGCAGTATTTT.

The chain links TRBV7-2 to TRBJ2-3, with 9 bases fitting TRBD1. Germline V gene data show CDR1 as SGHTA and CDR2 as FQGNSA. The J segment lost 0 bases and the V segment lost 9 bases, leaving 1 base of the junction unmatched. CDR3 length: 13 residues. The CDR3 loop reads CASGTGSTDTQYF. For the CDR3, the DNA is TGTGCCAGTGGGACAGGGAGCACAGATACGCAGTATTTT.

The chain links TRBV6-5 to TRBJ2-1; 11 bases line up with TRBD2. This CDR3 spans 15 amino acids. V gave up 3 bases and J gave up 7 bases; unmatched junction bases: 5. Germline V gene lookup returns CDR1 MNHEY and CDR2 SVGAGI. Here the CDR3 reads CASSYSGRAGNEQFF. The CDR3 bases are TGTGCCAGCAGTTATAGCGGGAGGGCCGGAAATGAGCAGTTCTTC.

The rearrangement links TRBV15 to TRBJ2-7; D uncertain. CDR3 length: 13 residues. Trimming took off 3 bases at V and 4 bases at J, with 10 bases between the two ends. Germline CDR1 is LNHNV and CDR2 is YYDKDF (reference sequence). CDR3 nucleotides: TGTGCCACCAGCAGGTTGTATGCTTACGAGCAGTACTTC. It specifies CATSRLYAYEQYF.

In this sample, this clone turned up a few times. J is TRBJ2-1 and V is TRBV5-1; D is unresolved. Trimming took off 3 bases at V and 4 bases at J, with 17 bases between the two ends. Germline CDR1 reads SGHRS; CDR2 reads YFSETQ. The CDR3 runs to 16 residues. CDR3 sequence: CASSSIGVLEYNEQFF. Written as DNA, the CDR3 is TGCGCCAGCAGCTCGATAGGCGTACTGGAGTACAATGAGCAGTTCTTC.

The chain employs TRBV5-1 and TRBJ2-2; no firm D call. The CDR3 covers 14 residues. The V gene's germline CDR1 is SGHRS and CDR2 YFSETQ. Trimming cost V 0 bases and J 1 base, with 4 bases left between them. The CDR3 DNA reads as TGCGCCAGCAGCTTGGCTGTGAACACCGGGGAGCTGTTTTTT. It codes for CASSLAVNTGELFF. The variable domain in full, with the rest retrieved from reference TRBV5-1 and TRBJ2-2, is KAGVTQTPRYLIKTRGQQVTLSCSPISGHRSVSWYQQTPGQGLQFLFEYFSETQRNKGNFPGRFSGRQFSNSRSEMNVSTLELGDSALYLCASSLAVNTGELFFGEGSRLTVL.

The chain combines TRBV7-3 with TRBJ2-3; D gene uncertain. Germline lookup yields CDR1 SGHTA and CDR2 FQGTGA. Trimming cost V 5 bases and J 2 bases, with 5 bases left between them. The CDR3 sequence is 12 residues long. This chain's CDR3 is CASSINTDTQYF. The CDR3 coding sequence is TGTGCCAGCAGCATTAACACAGATACGCAGTATTTT.

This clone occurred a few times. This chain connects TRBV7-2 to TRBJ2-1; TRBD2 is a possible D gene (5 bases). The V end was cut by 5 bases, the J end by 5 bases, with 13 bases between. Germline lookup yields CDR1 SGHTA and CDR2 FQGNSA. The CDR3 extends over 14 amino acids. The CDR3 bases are TGTGCCAGCAGCCCGTGGGGAGAGCACAATGAGCAGTTCTTC. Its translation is CASSPWGEHNEQFF.

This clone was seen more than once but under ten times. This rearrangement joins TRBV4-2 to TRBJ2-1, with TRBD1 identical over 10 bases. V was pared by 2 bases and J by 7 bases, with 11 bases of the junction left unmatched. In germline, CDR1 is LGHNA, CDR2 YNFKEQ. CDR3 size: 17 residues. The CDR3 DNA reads TGTGCCAGCAGCCAATCGATTGGGACAGGGGTGAAGAATGAGCAGTTCTTC. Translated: CASSQSIGTGVKNEQFF.

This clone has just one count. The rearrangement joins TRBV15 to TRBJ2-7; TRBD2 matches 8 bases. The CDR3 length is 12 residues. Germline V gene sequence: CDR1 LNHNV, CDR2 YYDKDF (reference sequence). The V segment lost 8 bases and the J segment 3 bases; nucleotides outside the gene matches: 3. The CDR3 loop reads CATGLAGYEQYF. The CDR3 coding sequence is TGTGCCACCGGACTAGCCGGCTACGAGCAGTACTTC.

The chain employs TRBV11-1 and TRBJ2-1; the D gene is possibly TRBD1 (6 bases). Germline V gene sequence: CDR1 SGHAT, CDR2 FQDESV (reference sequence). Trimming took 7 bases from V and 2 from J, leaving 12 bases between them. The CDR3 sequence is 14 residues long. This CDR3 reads CASTPGDAYNEQFF. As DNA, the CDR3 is TGTGCCAGCACCCCAGGGGATGCCTACAATGAGCAGTTCTTC.

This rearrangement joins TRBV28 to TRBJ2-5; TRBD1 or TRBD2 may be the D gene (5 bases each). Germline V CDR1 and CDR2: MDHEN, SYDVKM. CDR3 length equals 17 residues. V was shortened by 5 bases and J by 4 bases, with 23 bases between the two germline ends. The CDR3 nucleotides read TGTGCCAGCAGTCCCCGCGCTTGGGGGTCCGGCACAGAGACCCAGTACTTC. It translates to CASSPRAWGSGTETQYF.

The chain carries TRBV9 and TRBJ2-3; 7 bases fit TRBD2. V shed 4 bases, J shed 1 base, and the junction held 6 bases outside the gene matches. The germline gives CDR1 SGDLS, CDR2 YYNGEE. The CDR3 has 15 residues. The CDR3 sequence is CASSLITSGTDTQYF. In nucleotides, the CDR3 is TGTGCCAGCAGCCTAATAACTAGCGGCACAGATACGCAGTATTTT.

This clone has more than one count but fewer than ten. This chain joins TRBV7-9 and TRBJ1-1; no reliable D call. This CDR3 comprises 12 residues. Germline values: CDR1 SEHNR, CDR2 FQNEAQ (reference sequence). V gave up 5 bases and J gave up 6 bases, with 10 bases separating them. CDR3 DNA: TGTGCCAGCAGCCCGAACGAGGCTGAAGCTTTCTTT. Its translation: CASSPNEAEAFF.

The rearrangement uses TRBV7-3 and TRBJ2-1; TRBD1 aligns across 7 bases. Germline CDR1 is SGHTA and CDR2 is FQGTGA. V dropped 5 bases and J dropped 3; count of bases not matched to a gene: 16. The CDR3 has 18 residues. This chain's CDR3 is CASSPPGQTNNNYNEQFF. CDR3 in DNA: TGTGCCAGCAGCCCACCGGGACAGACCAACAATAACTACAATGAGCAGTTCTTC. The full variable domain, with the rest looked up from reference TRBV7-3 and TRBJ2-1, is GAGVSQTPSNKVTEKGKYVELRCDPISGHTALYWYRQSLGQGPEFLIYFQGTGAADDSGLPNDRFFAVRPEGSVSTLKIQRTERGDSAVYLCASSPPGQTNNNYNEQFFGPGTRLTVL.

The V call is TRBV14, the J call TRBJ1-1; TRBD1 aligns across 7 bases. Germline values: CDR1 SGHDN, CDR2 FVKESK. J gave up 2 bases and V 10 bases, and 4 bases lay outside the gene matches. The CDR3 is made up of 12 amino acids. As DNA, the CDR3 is TGTGCCAACCAAGGGGGCAACACTGAAGCTTTCTTT. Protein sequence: CANQGGNTEAFF.

The CDR3 DNA reads as TGTGCCAGCAGCGGACTATTTGGGGAGACCCAGTACTTC. It specifies CASSGLFGETQYF. The chain combines TRBV11-2 with TRBJ2-5, with D perhaps matching TRBD2 (6 bases). Trimming cost V 5 bases and J 5 bases, with 12 bases left between them. Germline V gene lookup returns CDR1 SGHAT and CDR2 FQNNGV. The CDR3 spans 13 residues.

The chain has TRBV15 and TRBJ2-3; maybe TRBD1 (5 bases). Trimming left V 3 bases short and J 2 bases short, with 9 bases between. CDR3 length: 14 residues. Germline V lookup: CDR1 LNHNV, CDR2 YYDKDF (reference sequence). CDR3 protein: CATSSQGATDTQYF. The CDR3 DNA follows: TGTGCCACCAGCAGTCAAGGGGCCACAGATACGCAGTATTTT.

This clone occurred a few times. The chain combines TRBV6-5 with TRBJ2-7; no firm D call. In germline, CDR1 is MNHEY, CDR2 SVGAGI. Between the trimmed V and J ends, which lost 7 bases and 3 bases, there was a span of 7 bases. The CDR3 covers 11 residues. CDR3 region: CASTYSYEQYF. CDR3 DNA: TGTGCCAGCACCTACAGCTACGAGCAGTACTTC.

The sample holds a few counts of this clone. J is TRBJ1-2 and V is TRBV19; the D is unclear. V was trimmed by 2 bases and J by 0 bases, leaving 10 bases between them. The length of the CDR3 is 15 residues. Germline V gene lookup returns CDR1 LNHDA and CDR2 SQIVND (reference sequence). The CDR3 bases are TGTGCCAGTAGTATATGGCAGCGAGCTAACTATGGCTACACCTTC. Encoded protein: CASSIWQRANYGYTF.